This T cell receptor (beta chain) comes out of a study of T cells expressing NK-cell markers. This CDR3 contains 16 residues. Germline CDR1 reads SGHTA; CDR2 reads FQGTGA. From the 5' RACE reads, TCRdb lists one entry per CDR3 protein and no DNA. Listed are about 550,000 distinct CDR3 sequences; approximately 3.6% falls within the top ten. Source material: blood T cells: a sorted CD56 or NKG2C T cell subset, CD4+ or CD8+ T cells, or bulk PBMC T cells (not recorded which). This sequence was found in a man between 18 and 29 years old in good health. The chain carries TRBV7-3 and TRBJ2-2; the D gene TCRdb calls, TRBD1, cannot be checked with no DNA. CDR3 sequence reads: CASSPWGSGFSGELFF.